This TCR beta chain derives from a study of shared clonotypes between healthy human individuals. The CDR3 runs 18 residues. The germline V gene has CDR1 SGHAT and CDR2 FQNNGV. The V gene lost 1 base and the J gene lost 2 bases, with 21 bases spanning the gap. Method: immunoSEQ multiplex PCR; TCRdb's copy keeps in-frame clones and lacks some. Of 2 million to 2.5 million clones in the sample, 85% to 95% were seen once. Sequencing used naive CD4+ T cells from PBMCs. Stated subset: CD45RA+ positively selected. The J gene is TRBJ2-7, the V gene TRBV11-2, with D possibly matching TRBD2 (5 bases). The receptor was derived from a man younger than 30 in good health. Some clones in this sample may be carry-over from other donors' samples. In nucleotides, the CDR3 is TGTGCCAGCAGCTTAGTAAGGTTGAGAAGCGGCCAAACCTACGAGCAGTACTTC. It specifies CASSLVRLRSGQTYEQYF.